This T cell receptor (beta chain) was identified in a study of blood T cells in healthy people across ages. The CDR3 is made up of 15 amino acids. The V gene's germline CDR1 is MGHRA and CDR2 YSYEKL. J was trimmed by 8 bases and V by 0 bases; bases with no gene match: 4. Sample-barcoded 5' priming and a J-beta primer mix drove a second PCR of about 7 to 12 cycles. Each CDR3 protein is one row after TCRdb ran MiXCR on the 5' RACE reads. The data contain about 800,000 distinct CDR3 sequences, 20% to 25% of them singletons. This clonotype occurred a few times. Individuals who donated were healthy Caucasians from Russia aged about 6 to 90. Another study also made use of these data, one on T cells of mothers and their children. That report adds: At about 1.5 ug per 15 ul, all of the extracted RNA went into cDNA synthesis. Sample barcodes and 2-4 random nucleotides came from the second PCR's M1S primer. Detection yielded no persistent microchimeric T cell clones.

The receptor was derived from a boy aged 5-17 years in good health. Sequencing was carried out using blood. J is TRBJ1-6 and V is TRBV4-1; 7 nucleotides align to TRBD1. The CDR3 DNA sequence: TGCGCCAGCAGCCAAGAATGGGACAGTGATTCACCCCTCCACTTT. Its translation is CASSQEWDSDSPLHF.